This T cell receptor (beta chain) is from a study of cytomegalovirus exposure and HLA in healthy donors. CDR3 length: 14 amino acids. Germline CDR1 is KGHSH and CDR2 is LQKENI. V lost 1 base, J lost 5 bases, and 11 bases lay in between. Vbeta (60) and Jbeta (13) primers were used in the PCR. Here immunoSEQ multiplex PCR was the method, and the copy in TCRdb shows in-frame clones only, minus some. The repertoire holds 100,000 to 150,000 clones, with 78% as singletons. All donors participated as healthy donors of bone marrow. Study observations and caveats: Most TCR sequences were uncommon, yet certain public TCRs appeared in many donors. A cluster of highly shared sequence variants was likely a sequencing artifact.

This clone has just a few counts. Its antigen is as yet unknown. Distinct nucleotide sequences in the sample also encode this CDR3. The source is a woman aged 40-49 years in good health and CMV-seronegative. The chain has TRBV18 and TRBJ2-5; a weak D match, TRBD2 (6 bases). Sequenced input: PBMCs. As DNA, the CDR3 is TGTGCCAGCTCACCACGAGGAAGCGGGGAGACCCAGTACTTC. Protein sequence: CASSPRGSGETQYF.